Below, one T cell receptor (beta chain) is given with its context. As yet, its antigen is unknown. The table came from immunoSEQ multiplex PCR; TCRdb's copy has only in-frame clones and leaves some out. The table has about 28,000 clones, about 88% seen once. The data belong to a study of multiple sclerosis patients with progressive multifocal leukoencephalopathy. General study points: In most PML patients, TRB repertoires appeared less diverse by entropy.

The CDR3 covers 16 residues. CDR1 SGDLS and CDR2 YYNGEE come from the germline V gene. V was pared by 5 bases and J by 4 bases, with 8 bases of the junction left unmatched. As to time point: before natalizumab initiation. Sequences were obtained from PBMCs. V is TRBV9 and J is TRBJ2-3, with TRBD1 matching over 12 bases. This TCR came from a human donor with multiple sclerosis. CDR3 loop: CASRSGTGGLADTQYF. CDR3 nucleotides: TGTGCCAGCAGGTCCGGGACAGGGGGCCTCGCAGATACGCAGTATTTT. Together with reference TRBV9 and TRBJ2-3, the CDR3 gives the full variable domain: DSGVTQTPKHLITATGQRVTLRCSPRSGDLSVYWYQQSLDQGLQFLIQYYNGEERAKGNILERFSAQQFPDLHSELNLSSLELGDSALYFCASRSGTGGLADTQYFGPGTRLTVL.